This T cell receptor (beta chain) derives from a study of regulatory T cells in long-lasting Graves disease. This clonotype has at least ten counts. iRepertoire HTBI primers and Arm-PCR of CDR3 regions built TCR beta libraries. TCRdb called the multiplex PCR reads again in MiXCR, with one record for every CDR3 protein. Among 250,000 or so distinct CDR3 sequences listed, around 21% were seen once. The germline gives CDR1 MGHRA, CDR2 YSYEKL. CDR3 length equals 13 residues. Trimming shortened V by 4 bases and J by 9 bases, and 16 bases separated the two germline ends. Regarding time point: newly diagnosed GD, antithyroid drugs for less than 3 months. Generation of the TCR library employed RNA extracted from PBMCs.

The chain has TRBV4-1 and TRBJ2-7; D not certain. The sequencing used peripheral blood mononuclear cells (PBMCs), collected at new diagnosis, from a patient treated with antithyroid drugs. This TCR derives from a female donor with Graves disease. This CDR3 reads CASSRAGEVAQYF. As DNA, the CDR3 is TGCGCCAGCAGCCGAGCTGGCGAGGTGGCGCAGTACTTC.